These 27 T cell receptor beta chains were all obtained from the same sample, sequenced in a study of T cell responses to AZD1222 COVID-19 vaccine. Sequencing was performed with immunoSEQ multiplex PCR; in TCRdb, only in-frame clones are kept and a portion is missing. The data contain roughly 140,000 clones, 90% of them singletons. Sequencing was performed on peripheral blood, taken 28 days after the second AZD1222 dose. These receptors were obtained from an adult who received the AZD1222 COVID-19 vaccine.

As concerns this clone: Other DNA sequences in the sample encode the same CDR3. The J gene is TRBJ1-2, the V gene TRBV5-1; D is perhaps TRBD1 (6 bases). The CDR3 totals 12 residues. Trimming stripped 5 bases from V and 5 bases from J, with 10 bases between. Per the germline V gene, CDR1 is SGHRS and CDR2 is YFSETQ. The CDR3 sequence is CASSLDRYGYTF. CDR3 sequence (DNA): TGCGCCAGCAGTCTGGACAGATATGGCTACACCTTC.

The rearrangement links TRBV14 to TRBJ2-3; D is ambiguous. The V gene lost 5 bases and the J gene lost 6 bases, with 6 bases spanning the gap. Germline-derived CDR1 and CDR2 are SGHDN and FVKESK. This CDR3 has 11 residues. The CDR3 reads CASSTSDTQYF. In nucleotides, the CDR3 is TGTGCCAGCAGCACCTCGGATACGCAGTATTTT.

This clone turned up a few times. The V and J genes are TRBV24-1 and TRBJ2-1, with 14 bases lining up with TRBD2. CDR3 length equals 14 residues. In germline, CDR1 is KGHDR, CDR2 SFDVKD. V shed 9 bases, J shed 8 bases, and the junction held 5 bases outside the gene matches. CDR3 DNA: TGTGCCACCGGAGGGACTAGCGGGAGTTATGAGCAGTTCTTC. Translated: CATGGTSGSYEQFF.

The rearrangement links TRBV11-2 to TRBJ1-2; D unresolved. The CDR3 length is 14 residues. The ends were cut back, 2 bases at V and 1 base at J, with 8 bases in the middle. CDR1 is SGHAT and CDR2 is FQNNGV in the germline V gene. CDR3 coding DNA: TGTGCCAGCAGCTTACGGGGAAGTAACTATGGCTACACCTTC. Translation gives CASSLRGSNYGYTF.

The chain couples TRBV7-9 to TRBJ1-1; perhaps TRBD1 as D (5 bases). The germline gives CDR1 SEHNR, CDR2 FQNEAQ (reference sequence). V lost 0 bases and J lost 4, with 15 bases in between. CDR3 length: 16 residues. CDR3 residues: CASSLAGAGSGTEAFF. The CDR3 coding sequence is TGTGCCAGCAGCTTAGCCGGGGCAGGGTCCGGCACTGAAGCTTTCTTT.

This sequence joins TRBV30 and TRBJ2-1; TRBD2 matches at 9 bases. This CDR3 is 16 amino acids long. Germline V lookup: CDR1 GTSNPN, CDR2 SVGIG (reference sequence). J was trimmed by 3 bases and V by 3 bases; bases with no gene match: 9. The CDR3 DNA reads TGTGCCTGGAGAGCGACCTGGCGGGAGGGCTACAATGAGCAGTTCTTC. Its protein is CAWRATWREGYNEQFF.

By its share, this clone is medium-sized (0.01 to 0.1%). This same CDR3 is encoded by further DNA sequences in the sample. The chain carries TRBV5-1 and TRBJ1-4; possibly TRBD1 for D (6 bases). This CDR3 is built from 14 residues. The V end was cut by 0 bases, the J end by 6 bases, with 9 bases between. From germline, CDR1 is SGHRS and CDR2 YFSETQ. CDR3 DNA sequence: TGCGCCAGCAGCTTGGCGGGGGGCTATGAAAAACTGTTTTTT. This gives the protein CASSLAGGYEKLFF.

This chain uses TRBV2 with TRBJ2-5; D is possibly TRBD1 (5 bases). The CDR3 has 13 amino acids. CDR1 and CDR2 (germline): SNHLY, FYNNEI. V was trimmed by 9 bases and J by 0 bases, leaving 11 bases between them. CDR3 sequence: CAREDTHQETQYF. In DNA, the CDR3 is TGTGCCAGAGAGGACACCCACCAAGAGACCCAGTACTTC.

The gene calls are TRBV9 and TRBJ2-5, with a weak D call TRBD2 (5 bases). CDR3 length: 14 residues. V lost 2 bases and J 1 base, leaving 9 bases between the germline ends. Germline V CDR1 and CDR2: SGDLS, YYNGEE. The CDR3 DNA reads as TGTGCCAGCAGCGTGAGGGCGAGCCAAGAGACCCAGTACTTC. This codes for CASSVRASQETQYF.

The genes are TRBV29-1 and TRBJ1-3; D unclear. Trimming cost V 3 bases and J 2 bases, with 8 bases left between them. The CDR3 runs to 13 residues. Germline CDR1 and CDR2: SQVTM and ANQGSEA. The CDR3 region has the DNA TGCAGCGTTGACGTCGACGCTGGAAACACCATATATTTT. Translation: CSVDVDAGNTIYF. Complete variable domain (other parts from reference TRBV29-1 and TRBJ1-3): SAVISQKPSRDICQRGTSLTIQCQVDSQVTMMFWYRQQPGQSLTLIATANQGSEATYESGFVIDKFPISRPNLTFSTLTVSNMSPEDSSIYLCSVDVDAGNTIYFGEGSWLTVV.

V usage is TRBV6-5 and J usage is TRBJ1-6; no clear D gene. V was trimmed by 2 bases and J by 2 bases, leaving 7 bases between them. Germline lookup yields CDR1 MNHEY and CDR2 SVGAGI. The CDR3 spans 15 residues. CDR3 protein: CASSYDPAYNSPLHF. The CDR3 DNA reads TGTGCCAGCAGTTACGATCCAGCCTATAATTCACCCCTCCACTTT.

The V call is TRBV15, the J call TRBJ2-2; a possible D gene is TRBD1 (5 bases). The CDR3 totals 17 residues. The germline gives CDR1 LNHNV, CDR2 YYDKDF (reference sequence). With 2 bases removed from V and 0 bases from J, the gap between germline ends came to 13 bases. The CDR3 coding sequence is TGTGCCACCAGCAGACTCGACAGTTTCGCGAACACCGGGGAGCTGTTTTTT. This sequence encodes CATSRLDSFANTGELFF.

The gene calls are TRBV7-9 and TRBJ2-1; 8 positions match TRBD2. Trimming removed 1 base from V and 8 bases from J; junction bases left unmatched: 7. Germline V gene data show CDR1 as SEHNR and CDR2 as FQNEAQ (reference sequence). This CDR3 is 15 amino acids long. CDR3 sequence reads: CASSLVFAGGHEQFF. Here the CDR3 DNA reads TGTGCCAGCAGCTTAGTATTTGCGGGAGGCCATGAGCAGTTCTTC.

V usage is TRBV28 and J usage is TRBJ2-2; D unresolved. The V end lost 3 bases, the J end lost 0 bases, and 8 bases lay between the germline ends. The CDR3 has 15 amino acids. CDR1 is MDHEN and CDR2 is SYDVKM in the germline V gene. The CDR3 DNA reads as TGTGCCAGCAGTTTGGGTTTCGCGAACACCGGGGAGCTGTTTTTT. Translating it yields CASSLGFANTGELFF.

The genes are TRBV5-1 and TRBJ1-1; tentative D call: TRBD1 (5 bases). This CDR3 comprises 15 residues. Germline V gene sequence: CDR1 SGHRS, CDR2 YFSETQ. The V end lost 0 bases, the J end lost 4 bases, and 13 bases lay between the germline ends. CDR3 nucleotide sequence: TGCGCCAGCAGCTTGGAAGGCCCCAGGGCCACTGAAGCTTTCTTT. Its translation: CASSLEGPRATEAFF.

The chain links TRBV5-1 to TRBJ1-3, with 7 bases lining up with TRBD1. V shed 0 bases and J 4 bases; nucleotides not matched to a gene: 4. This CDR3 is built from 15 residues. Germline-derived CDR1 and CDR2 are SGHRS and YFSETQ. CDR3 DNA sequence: TGCGCCAGCAGCTTGGACGGACAGGCCGGAAACACCATATATTTT. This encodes CASSLDGQAGNTIYF. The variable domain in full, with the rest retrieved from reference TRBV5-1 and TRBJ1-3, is KAGVTQTPRYLIKTRGQQVTLSCSPISGHRSVSWYQQTPGQGLQFLFEYFSETQRNKGNFPGRFSGRQFSNSRSEMNVSTLELGDSALYLCASSLDGQAGNTIYFGEGSWLTVV.

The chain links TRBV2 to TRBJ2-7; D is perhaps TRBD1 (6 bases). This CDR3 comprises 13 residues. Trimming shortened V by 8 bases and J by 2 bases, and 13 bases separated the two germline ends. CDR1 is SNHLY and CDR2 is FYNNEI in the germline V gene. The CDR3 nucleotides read TGTGCCAGCTGCCTGGGGGCAGCCTACGAGCAGTACTTC. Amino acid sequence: CASCLGAAYEQYF.

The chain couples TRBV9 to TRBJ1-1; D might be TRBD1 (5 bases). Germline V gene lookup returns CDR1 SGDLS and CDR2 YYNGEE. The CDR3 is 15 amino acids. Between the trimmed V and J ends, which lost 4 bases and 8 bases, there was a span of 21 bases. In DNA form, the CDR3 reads TGTGCCAGCAGCTCTTCGACGCTCCGGGAGGGGGAAGCTTTCTTT. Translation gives CASSSSTLREGEAFF.

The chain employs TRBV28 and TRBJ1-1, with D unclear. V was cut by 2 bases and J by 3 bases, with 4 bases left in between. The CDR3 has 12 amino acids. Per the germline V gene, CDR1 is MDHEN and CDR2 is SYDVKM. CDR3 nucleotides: TGTGCCAGCAGTTTAGCACACACTGAAGCTTTCTTT. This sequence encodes CASSLAHTEAFF.

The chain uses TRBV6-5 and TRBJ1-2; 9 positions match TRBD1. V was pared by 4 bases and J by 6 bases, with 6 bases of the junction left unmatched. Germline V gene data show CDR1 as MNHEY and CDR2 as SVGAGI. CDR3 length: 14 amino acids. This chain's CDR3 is CASSFAGTGNGYTF. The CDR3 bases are TGTGCCAGCAGTTTCGCCGGGACAGGGAATGGCTACACCTTC.

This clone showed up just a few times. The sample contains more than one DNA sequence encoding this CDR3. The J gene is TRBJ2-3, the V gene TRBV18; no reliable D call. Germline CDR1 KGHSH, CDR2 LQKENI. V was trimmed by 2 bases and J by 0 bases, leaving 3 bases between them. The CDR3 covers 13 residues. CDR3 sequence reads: CASSPSSTDTQYF. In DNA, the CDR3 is TGTGCCAGCTCACCAAGCAGCACAGATACGCAGTATTTT.

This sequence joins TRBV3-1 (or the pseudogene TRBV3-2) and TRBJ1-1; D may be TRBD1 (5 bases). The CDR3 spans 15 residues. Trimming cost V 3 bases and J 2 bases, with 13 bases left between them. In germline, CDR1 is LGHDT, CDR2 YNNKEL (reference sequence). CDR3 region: CASSQNLGVNTEAFF. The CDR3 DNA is TGTGCCAGCAGCCAGAACCTAGGGGTTAACACTGAAGCTTTCTTT.

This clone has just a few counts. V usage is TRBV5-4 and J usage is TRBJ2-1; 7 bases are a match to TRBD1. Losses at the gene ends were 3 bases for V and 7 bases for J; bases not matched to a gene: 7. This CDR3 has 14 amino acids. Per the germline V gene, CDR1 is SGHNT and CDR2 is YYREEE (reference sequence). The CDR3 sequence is CASSWPGTENEQFF. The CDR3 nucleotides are TGTGCCAGCAGCTGGCCCGGGACAGAAAATGAGCAGTTCTTC.

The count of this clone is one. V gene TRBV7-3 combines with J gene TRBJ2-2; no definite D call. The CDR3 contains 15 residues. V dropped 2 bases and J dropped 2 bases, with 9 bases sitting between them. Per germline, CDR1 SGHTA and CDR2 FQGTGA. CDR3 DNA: TGTGCCAGCAGCTTATACAATCTAAACACCGGGGAGCTGTTTTTT. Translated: CASSLYNLNTGELFF.

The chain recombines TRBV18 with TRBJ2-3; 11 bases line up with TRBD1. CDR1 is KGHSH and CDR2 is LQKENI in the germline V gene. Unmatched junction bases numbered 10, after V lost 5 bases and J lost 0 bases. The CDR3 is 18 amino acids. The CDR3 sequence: CASSGPGQGETSTDTQYF. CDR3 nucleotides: TGTGCCAGCTCAGGACCGGGACAGGGGGAGACGAGCACAGATACGCAGTATTTT.

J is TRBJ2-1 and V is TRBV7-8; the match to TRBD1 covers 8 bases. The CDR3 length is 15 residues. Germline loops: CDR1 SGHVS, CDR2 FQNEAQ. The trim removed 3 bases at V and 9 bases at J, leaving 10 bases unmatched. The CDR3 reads CASSFGRGPFGEQFF. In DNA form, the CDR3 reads TGTGCCAGCAGCTTTGGCAGGGGGCCTTTCGGTGAGCAGTTCTTC.

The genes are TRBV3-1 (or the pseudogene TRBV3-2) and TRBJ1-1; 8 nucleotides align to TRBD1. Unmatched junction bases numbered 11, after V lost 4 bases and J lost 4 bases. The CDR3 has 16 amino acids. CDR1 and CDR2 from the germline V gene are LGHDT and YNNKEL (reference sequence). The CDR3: CASSLERTGTTTEAFF. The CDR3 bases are TGTGCCAGCAGCCTAGAACGGACAGGGACAACCACTGAAGCTTTCTTT.